The 6 T cell receptor beta chains listed next were all sequenced from one sample in a study of blood T cell repertoires in COVID-19. The assay was immunoSEQ multiplex PCR, and TCRdb's table has in-frame clones only and misses some. Among about 210,000 clones listed, 88% were seen once. The sample comprised peripheral blood. The receptors come from a man in his sixties or seventies with acute or convalescent COVID-19.

V usage is TRBV13 and J usage is TRBJ2-3; 8 bases map to TRBD2. Germline values: CDR1 PRHDT, CDR2 FYEKMQ (reference sequence). This CDR3 has 15 amino acids. Trimming cost V 5 bases and J 5 bases; bases outside gene matches: 9. The CDR3 coding sequence is TGTGCCAGCAGCCTTGGGGAGCGGGAGTTAGATACGCAGTATTTT. Protein product: CASSLGERELDTQYF.

This chain connects TRBV11-2 to TRBJ1-1; D might be TRBD1 (5 bases). Germline V CDR1 and CDR2: SGHAT, FQNNGV. There are 14 residues in the CDR3. The V and J ends lost 0 bases and 7 bases respectively, with 12 bases between them. The CDR3 loop reads CASSLDGTGIEAFF. In DNA form, the CDR3 reads TGTGCCAGCAGCTTAGACGGGACTGGGATTGAAGCTTTCTTT.

The V call is TRBV4-3, the J call TRBJ2-1; unclear D gene. Trimming took off 0 bases at V and 9 bases at J, with 12 bases between the two ends. The CDR3 has 14 residues. Germline CDR1 and CDR2: LGHNA and YSLEER. DNA for the CDR3: TGCGCCAGCAGCCAAGATAACTACCCAAGTGAGCAGTTCTTC. Encoded protein: CASSQDNYPSEQFF.

This chain uses TRBV5-1 with TRBJ2-3; TRBD1 matches 7 bases. Trimming removed 6 bases from V and 1 base from J; junction bases left unmatched: 8. Germline V gene sequence: CDR1 SGHRS, CDR2 YFSETQ. This CDR3 is built from 15 residues. CDR3 nucleotide sequence: TGCGCCAGCAACCTAGGAGACAGGGGCACAGATACGCAGTATTTT. Translating it yields CASNLGDRGTDTQYF.

The genes are TRBV5-1 and TRBJ2-1, with 10 bases fitting TRBD2. The V and J ends lost 1 base and 7 bases, in that order; junction bases with no gene match: 8. CDR1 and CDR2 (germline): SGHRS, YFSETQ. The CDR3 contains 16 residues. CDR3 sequence: CASSLTSGVIKNEQFF. CDR3 DNA: TGCGCCAGCAGCTTGACTAGCGGGGTAATAAAAAATGAGCAGTTCTTC.

This chain joins TRBV28 and TRBJ2-7; D ambiguous. V was pared by 5 bases and J by 3 bases, with 20 bases between. This CDR3 is 16 amino acids long. Per germline, CDR1 MDHEN and CDR2 SYDVKM. For the CDR3, the DNA is TGTGCCAGCAGTCCCACAAATTACCGCCGGGTCTACGAGCAGTACTTC. Its protein product is CASSPTNYRRVYEQYF.